The clone carrying this T cell receptor beta chain was seen at least ten times. V lost 1 base, J lost 2 bases, and 8 bases lay in between. Germline V gives CDR1 MGHRA, CDR2 YSYEKL. This CDR3 region has 14 residues. The data originate from a study of T cells in Graves' hyperthyroidism and ophthalmopathy. There were TCR beta CDR3 regions amplified from RNA transcripts. The study used the HTBI primer set for a first-round RT-PCR of the TCR CDR3. In TCRdb, the multiplex PCR reads were re-called with MiXCR into one record per CDR3 protein. The sample has approximately 370,000 distinct CDR3 sequences, roughly 15% seen once. Together with thyroid ultrasound, orbital computed tomography, serum thyroxine and TRAb, clinical symptoms were used for diagnoses.

This sequence joins TRBV4-1 and TRBJ2-5; D might be TRBD2 (6 bases). The receptor was isolated from a woman in her 30s with Graves' hyperthyroidism that later progressed to Graves' ophthalmopathy. The sample consisted of blood. CDR3 protein: CASSQGLGQETQYF. In nucleotides, the CDR3 is TGCGCCAGCAGCCAAGGACTAGGGCAAGAGACCCAGTACTTC.